These T cell receptor beta chains were read from a single sample in a study of cytomegalovirus exposure and HLA in healthy donors. Measured with immunoSEQ multiplex PCR; TCRdb has only the in-frame clones, and not every one. The repertoire holds some 270,000 clones, roughly 80% seen once, with 0.3% in the top ten. The sample comprised PBMCs. Receptors were obtained from a girl between 2 and 10 years old in good health and CMV-seronegative. CDR3s include the opening cysteine and the closing phenylalanine or tryptophan. D genes are given only for firm matches. Size is omitted from some rows. Given values are once, few, many or a class for expanded clones.

j_call	d_call	v_call	clone_size	cdr3_aa	cdr3_nt
TRBJ1-1	NA	TRBV7-9	NA	CASSFTAVNTEAFF	TGTGCCAGCAGCTTCACAGCTGTGAACACTGAAGCTTTCTTT
TRBJ1-6	NA	TRBV4-2	NA	CASSQGSDGWGNSPLHF	TGTGCCAGCAGCCAAGGGAGTGACGGGTGGGGCAATTCACCCCTCCACTTT
TRBJ2-7	NA	TRBV27	NA	CASSSVGPYEQYF	TGTGCCAGCAGCTCCGTGGGGCCCTACGAGCAGTACTTC
TRBJ1-2	TRBD1	TRBV7-9	NA	CASSSTGKKDYGYTF	TGTGCCAGCAGCTCGACAGGGAAAAAGGACTATGGCTACACCTTC
TRBJ1-5	NA	TRBV1	NA	CTSSQDGAPPKTGGQPQHF	TGCACCAGCAGCCAAGACGGGGCCCCCCCTAAGACAGGGGGACAGCCCCAGCATTTT
TRBJ1-5	NA	TRBV7-9	NA	CASSPGGYQPRHF	TGTGCCAGCAGCCCCGGAGGGTATCAGCCCCGGCATTTT
TRBJ2-6	NA	TRBV9	NA	CASSVGQAGANVLTF	TGTGCCAGCAGCGTAGGACAGGCTGGGGCCAACGTCCTGACTTTC
TRBJ2-2	NA	TRBV6-5	NA	CASSYDKDAGELFF	TGTGCCAGCAGTTACGACAAAGACGCCGGGGAGCTGTTTTTT
TRBJ1-2	TRBD1	TRBV7-9	once	CASSLAQGAGGYTF	TGTGCCAGCAGCTTAGCTCAGGGGGCAGGTGGCTACACCTTC
TRBJ1-4	NA	TRBV6-5	NA	CASSPRTATNEKLFF	TGTGCCAGCAGTCCCAGGACAGCAACTAATGAAAAACTGTTTTTT
TRBJ1-2	NA	TRBV19	NA	CASSNVDSQTRGYTF	TGTGCCAGTAGTAACGTAGACAGCCAGACAAGAGGCTACACCTTC
TRBJ2-7	TRBD2	TRBV2	NA	CASRATSGDYEQYF	TGTGCCAGCAGGGCGACTAGCGGGGACTACGAGCAGTACTTC
TRBJ2-7	TRBD2	TRBV7-9	NA	CASSYGGAEFYEQYF	TGTGCCAGCAGCTACGGGGGGGCAGAATTCTACGAGCAGTACTTC
TRBJ2-7	NA	TRBV7-9	NA	CSSSLVALRSYEQYF	TGTTCCAGCAGCTTAGTAGCGCTGAGGTCCTACGAGCAGTACTTC
TRBJ1-2	TRBD1	TRBV2	NA	CASSDGTGGHYGYTF	TGTGCCAGCAGTGACGGGACAGGGGGGCACTATGGCTACACCTTC
TRBJ2-5	NA	TRBV5-1	NA	CASSPPGGRQETQYF	TGCGCCAGCAGCCCCCCGGGGGGCCGGCAAGAGACCCAGTACTTC
TRBJ2-3	TRBD2	TRBV4-1	NA	CASSPRSLAGGRRQYF	TGCGCCAGCAGCCCCCGTTCCCTAGCGGGGGGGCGTAGGCAGTATTTT
TRBJ2-2	TRBD2	TRBV5-1	NA	CASRLSGGPNTGELFF	TGCGCCAGCAGGCTTAGCGGGGGTCCAAACACCGGGGAGCTGTTTTTT
TRBJ1-2	TRBD1	TRBV27	once	CASSLSPTGGGYGYTF	TGTGCCAGCAGTTTATCCCCCACAGGGGGTGGTTATGGCTACACCTTC
TRBJ1-3	NA	TRBV5-1	NA	CASRPAAGPGNTIYF	TGCGCCAGCAGGCCGGCGGCAGGGCCTGGAAACACCATATATTTT
TRBJ1-6	TRBD1	TRBV6-5	few	CASRTGSNSPLHF	TGTGCCAGCAGGACAGGGTCTAATTCACCCCTCCACTTT
TRBJ1-5	NA	TRBV28	NA	CASRSDVSSNQPQHF	TGTGCCAGCAGGAGCGACGTCTCCAGCAATCAGCCCCAGCATTTT
TRBJ1-5	TRBD1	TRBV6-5	NA	CASRPVDRGNQPQHF	TGTGCCAGCAGACCCGTCGACAGGGGGAATCAGCCCCAGCATTTT
TRBJ2-7	TRBD1	TRBV20-1	NA	CSARGFYEQYF	TGCAGTGCCAGGGGGTTTTACGAGCAGTACTTC
TRBJ2-3	NA	TRBV5-4	NA	CASSLAADRTDTQYF	TGTGCCAGCAGCTTGGCTGCGGATCGGACAGATACGCAGTATTTT
TRBJ2-7	NA	TRBV6-1	once	CASSVIGARSEQYF	TGTGCCAGCAGTGTTATAGGGGCCCGCTCCGAGCAGTACTTC
TRBJ1-1	TRBD1	TRBV2	NA	CASSGQGNTEAFF	TGTGCCAGCAGTGGACAGGGAAACACTGAAGCTTTCTTT
TRBJ1-2	NA	TRBV7-9	NA	CASSTRASENQGNYGYTF	TGTGCCAGCAGCACACGAGCTTCCGAAAATCAGGGTAACTATGGCTACACCTTC
TRBJ1-5	TRBD1	TRBV9	NA	CASSQGGLSNQPQHF	TGTGCCAGCAGTCAGGGGGGCCTTAGCAATCAGCCCCAGCATTTT
TRBJ1-1	NA	TRBV27	NA	CASSMRGWGNTEAFF	TGTGCCAGCAGTATGAGGGGGTGGGGGAACACTGAAGCTTTCTTT
TRBJ1-1	NA	TRBV6-1	NA	CASSFDRPTEAFF	TGTGCCAGCAGCTTCGACAGGCCCACTGAAGCTTTCTTT
TRBJ2-5	NA	TRBV6-1	NA	CASRQRQETQYF	TGTGCCAGCCGACAGAGACAAGAGACCCAGTACTTC
TRBJ1-3	NA	TRBV19	once	CATGDSGNTIYF	TGTGCCACCGGAGACTCTGGAAACACCATATATTTT
TRBJ1-1	NA	TRBV21-1	NA	CASSKFRRGDTEAFF	TGTGCCAGCAGCAAATTCCGTAGGGGCGACACTGAAGCTTTCTTT
TRBJ2-3	NA	TRBV19	NA	CAAQGSWGNTQYF	TGTGCCGCCCAGGGGAGCTGGGGAAATACGCAGTATTTT
TRBJ2-1	TRBD2	TRBV4-1	NA	CASSQSLAEGYNEQFF	TGCGCCAGCAGCCAGTCACTAGCGGAGGGTTACAATGAGCAGTTCTTC
TRBJ2-7	TRBD2	TRBV28	few	CASTSGSYEQYF	TGTGCCAGCACTAGCGGGAGCTACGAGCAGTACTTC
TRBJ2-7	TRBD2	TRBV5-5	NA	CASSPRGEVPYEQYF	TGTGCCAGCAGCCCGCGGGGGGAAGTCCCCTACGAGCAGTACTTC
TRBJ2-1	NA	TRBV7-9	NA	CASSPRGGRSYNEQFF	TGTGCCAGCAGTCCCAGGGGCGGACGCTCCTACAATGAGCAGTTCTTC
TRBJ2-7	NA	TRBV7-9	NA	CASSPTLSGISTTPYEQYF	TGTGCCAGCAGCCCAACGTTATCAGGGATAAGCACTACACCCTACGAGCAGTACTTC
TRBJ2-2	NA	TRBV6-4	NA	CASSDSAETHTGELFF	TGTGCCAGCAGTGACTCGGCAGAAACGCACACCGGGGAGCTGTTTTTT
TRBJ2-7	NA	TRBV10-1	NA	CASSESRARLKVTSEQYF	TGCGCCAGCAGTGAGTCGAGGGCAAGGTTAAAAGTTACGTCAGAGCAGTACTTC
TRBJ1-6	NA	TRBV27	NA	CASTPGRGDSPLHF	TGTGCCAGCACTCCAGGGAGGGGTGATTCACCCCTCCACTTT
TRBJ2-7	TRBD2	TRBV7-9	NA	CASSPGGEQYF	TGTGCCAGCAGCCCCGGGGGGGAGCAGTACTTC